One sample yielded the 2 T cell receptor beta chains listed below, sequenced in a study of early T cells in non-severe SARS-CoV-2 infection. TCRdb passed the 5' RACE reads through MiXCR, listing each CDR3 protein once. The table includes roughly 63,000 distinct CDR3 sequences, around 12% detected once. Here the sequenced sample was whole blood, taken at baseline. These receptors were collected from an adult who was a healthcare worker with PCR-confirmed SARS-CoV-2 infection or an uninfected control (not recorded which). The donor label of this sample is uncertain.

This clonotype was counted a few times. The chain recombines TRBV2 with TRBJ2-1; perhaps TRBD1 as D (6 bases). Trimming took off 8 bases at V and 4 bases at J, with 12 bases between the two ends. The V gene's germline CDR1 is SNHLY and CDR2 FYNNEI. The CDR3 runs 13 residues. CDR3 sequence reads: CASSKGDYNEQFF. The CDR3 nucleotides are TGTGCCAGCTCCAAGGGGGATTACAATGAGCAGTTCTTC.

The chain employs TRBV3-1 and TRBJ2-3; no clear D. Trimming shortened V by 4 bases and J by 1 base, and 12 bases separated the two germline ends. CDR1 and CDR2 (germline): LGHDT, YNNKEL (reference sequence). This CDR3 region has 15 residues. The CDR3 nucleotides are TGTGCCAGCAGCCTACGGTTGAGGCGCACAGATACGCAGTATTTT. Its translation is CASSLRLRRTDTQYF.